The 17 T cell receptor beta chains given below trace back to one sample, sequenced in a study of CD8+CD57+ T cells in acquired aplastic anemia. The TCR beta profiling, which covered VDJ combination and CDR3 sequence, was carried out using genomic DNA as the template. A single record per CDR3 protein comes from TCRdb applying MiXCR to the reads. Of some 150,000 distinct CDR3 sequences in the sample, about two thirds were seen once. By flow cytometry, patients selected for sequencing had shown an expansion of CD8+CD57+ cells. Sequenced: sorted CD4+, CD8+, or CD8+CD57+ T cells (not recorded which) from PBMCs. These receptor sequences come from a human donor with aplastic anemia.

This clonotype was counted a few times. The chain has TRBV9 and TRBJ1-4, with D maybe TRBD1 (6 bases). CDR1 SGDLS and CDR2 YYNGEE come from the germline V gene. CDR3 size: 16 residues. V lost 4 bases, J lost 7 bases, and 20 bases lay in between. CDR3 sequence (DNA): TGTGCCAGCAGCCCCAGTGGGGGGGGCATGGTTGAAAAACTGTTTTTT. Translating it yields CASSPSGGGMVEKLFF.

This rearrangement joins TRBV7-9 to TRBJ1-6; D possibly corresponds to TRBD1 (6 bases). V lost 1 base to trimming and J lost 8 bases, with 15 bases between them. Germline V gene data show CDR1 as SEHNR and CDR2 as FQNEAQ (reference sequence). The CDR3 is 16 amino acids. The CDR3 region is CASSLGGPGLHSPLHF. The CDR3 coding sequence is TGTGCCAGCAGCTTAGGGGGGCCAGGGCTACATTCACCCCTCCACTTT.

The CDR3 is CAIGLAAEQYF. Here the CDR3 DNA reads TGTGCCATTGGACTAGCGGCCGAGCAGTACTTC. The V call is TRBV6-2 or TRBV6-3, the J call TRBJ2-7; 10 nucleotides align to TRBD2. The germline gives CDR1 MNHEY, CDR2 SVGEGT. V dropped 10 bases and J dropped 6; count of bases not matched to a gene: 3. CDR3 length equals 11 residues.

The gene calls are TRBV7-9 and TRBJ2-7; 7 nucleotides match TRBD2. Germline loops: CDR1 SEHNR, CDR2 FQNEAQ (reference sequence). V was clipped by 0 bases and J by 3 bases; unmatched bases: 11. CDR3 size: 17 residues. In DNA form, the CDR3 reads TGTGCCAGCAGCTTAGCCAGCGGGACGATAATCTTCTACGAGCAGTACTTC. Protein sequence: CASSLASGTIIFYEQYF. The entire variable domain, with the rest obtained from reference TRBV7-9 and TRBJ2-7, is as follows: DTGVSQNPRHKITKRGQNVTFRCDPISEHNRLYWYRQTLGQGPEFLTYFQNEAQLEKSRLLSDRFSAERPKGSFSTLEIQRTEQGDSAMYLCASSLASGTIIFYEQYFGPGTRLTVT.

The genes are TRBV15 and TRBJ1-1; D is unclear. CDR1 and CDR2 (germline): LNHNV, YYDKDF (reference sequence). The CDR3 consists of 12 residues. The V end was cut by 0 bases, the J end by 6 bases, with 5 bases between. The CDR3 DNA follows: TGTGCCACCAGCAGAGACCAGTCTGAAGCTTTCTTT. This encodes CATSRDQSEAFF.

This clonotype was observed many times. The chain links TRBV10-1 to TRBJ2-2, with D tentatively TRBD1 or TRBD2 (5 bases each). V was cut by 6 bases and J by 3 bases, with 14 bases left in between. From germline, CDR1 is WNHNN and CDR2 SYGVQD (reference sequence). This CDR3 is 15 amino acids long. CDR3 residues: CASSLGATDTGELFF. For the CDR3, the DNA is TGCGCCAGCAGCCTCGGGGCCACCGACACCGGGGAGCTGTTTTTT.

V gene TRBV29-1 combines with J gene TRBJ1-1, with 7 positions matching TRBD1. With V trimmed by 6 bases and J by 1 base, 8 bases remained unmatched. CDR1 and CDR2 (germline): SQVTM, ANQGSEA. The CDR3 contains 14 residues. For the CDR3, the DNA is TGCAGCGTGCGGACAGGAGGGGGGAACACTGAAGCTTTCTTT. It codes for CSVRTGGGNTEAFF.

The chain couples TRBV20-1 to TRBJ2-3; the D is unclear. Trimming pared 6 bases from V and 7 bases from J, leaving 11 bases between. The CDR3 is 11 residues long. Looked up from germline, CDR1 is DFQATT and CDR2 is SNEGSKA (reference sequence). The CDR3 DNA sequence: TGCAGTGCCAAGAAGGTGAATACGCAGTATTTT. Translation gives CSAKKVNTQYF.

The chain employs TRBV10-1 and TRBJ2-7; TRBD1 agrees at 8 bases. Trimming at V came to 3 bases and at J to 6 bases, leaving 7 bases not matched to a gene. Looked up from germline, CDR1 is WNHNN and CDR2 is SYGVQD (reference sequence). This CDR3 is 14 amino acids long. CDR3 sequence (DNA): TGCGCCAGCAGTGACAGTCAGGGGGCATTCGAGCAGTACTTC. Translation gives CASSDSQGAFEQYF.

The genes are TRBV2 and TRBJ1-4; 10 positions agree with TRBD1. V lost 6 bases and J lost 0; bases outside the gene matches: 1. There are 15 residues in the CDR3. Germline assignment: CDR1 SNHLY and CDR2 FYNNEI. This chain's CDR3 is CASSGQGATNEKLFF. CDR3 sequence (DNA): TGTGCCAGCAGCGGACAGGGGGCAACTAATGAAAAACTGTTTTTT.

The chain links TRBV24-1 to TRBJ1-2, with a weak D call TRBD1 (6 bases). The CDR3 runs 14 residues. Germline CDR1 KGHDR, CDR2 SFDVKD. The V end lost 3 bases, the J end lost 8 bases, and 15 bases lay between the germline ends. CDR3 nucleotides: TGTGCCACCAGTGATCCATCGGCGGGGGGCGGCTACACCTTC. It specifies CATSDPSAGGGYTF.

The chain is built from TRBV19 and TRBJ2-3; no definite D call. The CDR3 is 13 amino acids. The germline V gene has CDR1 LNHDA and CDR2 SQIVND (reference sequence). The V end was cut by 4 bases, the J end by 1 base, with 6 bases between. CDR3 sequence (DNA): TGTGCCAGTAGTAAAGGGCGCACAGATACGCAGTATTTT. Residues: CASSKGRTDTQYF.

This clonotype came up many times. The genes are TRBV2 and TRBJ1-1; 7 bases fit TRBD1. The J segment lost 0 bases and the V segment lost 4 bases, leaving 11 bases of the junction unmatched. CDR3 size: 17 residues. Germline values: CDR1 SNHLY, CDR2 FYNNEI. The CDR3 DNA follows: TGTGCCAGCAGTGGCACTTCGGGACAGACGATGAACACTGAAGCTTTCTTT. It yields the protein CASSGTSGQTMNTEAFF.

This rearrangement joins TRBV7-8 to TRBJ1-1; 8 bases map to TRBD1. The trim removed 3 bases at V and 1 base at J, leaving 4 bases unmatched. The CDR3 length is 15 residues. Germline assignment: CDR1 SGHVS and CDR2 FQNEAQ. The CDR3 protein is CASSFGDRRNTEAFF. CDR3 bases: TGTGCCAGCAGCTTCGGGGACAGGAGGAACACTGAAGCTTTCTTT.

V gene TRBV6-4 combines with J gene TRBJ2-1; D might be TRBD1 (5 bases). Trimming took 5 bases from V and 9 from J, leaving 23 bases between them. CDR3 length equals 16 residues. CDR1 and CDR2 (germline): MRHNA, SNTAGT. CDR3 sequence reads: CASSLLYSMGPVEQFF. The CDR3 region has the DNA TGTGCCAGCAGTTTACTCTATTCCATGGGGCCCGTTGAGCAGTTCTTC.

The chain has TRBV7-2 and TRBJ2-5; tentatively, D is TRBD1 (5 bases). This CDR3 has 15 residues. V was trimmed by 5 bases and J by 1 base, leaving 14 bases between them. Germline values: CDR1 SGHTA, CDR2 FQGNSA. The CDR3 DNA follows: TGTGCCAGCAGCCCAGGGCTGTACATCCAAGAGACCCAGTACTTC. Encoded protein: CASSPGLYIQETQYF.

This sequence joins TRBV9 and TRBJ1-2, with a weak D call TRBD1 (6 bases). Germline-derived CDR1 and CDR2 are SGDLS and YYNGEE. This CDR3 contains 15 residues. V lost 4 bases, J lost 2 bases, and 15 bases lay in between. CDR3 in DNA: TGTGCCAGCAGCCCAACCGGACAGCCCAACTATGGCTACACCTTC. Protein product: CASSPTGQPNYGYTF.